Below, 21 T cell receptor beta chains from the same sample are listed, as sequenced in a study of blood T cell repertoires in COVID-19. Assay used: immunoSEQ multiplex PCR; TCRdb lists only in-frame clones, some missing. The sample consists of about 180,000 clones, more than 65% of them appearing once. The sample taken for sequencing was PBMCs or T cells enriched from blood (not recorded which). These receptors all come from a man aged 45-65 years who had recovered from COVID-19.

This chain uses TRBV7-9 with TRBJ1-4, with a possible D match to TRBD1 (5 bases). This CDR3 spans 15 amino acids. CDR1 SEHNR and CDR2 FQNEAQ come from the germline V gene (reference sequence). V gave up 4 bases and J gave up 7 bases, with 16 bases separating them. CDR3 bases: TGTGCCAGCAGCTCCAGCGGGGCAGGGCTTGAAAAACTGTTTTTT. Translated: CASSSSGAGLEKLFF.

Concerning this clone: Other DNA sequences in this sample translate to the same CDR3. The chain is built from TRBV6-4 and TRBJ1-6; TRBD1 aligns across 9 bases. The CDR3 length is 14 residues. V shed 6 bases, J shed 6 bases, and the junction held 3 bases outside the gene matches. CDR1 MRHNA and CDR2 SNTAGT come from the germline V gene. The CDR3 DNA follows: TGTGCCAGCAGCCCGGGACAGGGTAATTCACCCCTCCACTTT. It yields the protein CASSPGQGNSPLHF.

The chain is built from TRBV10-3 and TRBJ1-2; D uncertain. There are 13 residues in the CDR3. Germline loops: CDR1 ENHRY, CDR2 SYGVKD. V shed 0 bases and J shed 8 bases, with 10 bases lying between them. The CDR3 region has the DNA TGTGCCATCAGTGAGTCCCAACCCGGGGGCTACACCTTC. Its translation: CAISESQPGGYTF.

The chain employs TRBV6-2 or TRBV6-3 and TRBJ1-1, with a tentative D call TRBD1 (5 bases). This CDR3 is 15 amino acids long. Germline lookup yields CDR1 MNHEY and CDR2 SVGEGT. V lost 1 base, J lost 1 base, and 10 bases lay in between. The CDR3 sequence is CASSYLLGGNTEAFF. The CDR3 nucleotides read TGTGCCAGCAGTTACTTACTCGGGGGGAACACTGAAGCTTTCTTT.

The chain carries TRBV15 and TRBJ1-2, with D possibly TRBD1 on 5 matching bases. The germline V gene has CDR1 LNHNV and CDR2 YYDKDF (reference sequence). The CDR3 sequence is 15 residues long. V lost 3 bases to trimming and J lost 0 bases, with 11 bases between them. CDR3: CATSRGGGPNYGYTF. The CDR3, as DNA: TGTGCCACCAGCAGGGGGGGTGGACCTAACTATGGCTACACCTTC.

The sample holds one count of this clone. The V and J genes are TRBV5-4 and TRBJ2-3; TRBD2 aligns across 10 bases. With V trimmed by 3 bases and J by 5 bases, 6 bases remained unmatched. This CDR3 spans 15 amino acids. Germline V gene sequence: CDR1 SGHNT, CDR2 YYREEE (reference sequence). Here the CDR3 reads CASSSSSGGGDTQYF. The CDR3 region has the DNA TGTGCCAGCAGCTCCTCTAGCGGGGGAGGAGATACGCAGTATTTT.

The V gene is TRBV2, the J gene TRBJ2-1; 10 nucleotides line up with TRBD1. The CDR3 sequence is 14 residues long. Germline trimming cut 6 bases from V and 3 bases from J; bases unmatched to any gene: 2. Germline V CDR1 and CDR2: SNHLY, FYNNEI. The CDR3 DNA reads TGTGCCAGCAGCCGGACAGGGGGCTACAATGAGCAGTTCTTC. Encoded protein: CASSRTGGYNEQFF.

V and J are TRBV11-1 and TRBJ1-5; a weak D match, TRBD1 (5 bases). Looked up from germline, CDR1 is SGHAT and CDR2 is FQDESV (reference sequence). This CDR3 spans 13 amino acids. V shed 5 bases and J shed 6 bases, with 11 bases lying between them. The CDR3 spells CASSPGSGQPQHF. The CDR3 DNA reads TGTGCCAGCAGCCCAGGGTCGGGTCAGCCCCAGCATTTT.

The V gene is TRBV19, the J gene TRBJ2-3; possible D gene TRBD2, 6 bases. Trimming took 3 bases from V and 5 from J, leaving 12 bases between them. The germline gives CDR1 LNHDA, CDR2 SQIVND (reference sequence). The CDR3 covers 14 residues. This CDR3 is CASSMAGRGDTQYF. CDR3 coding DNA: TGTGCCAGTAGTATGGCGGGGCGGGGAGATACGCAGTATTTT. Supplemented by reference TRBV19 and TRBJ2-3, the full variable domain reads DGGITQSPKYLFRKEGQNVTLSCEQNLNHDAMYWYRQDPGQGLRLIYYSQIVNDFQKGDIAEGYSVSREKKESFPLTVTSAQKNPTAFYLCASSMAGRGDTQYFGPGTRLTVL.

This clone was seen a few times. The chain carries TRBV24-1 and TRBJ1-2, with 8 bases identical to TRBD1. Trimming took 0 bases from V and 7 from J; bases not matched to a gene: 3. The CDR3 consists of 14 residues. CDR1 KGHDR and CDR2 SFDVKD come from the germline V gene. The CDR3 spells CATSDLGQGGGYTF. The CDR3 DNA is TGTGCCACCAGTGATTTGGGACAGGGAGGTGGCTACACCTTC.

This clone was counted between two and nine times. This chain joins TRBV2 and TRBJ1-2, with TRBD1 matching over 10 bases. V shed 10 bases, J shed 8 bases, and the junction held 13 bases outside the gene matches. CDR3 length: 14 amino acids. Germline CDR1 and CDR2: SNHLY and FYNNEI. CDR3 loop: CANTKTGTGDGYTF. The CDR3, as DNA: TGTGCCAACACAAAAACCGGGACAGGGGACGGCTACACCTTC.

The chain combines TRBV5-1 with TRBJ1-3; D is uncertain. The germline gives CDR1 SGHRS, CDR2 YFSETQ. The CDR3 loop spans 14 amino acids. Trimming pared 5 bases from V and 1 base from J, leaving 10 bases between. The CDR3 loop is CASRDIGSGNTIYF. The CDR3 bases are TGCGCCAGCAGAGACATTGGTTCTGGAAACACCATATATTTT.

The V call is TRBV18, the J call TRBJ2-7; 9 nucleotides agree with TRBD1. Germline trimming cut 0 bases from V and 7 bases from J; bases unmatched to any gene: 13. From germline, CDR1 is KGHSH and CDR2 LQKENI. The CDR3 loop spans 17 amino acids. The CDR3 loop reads CASSPPLGVGQGKEQYF. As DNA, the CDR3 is TGTGCCAGCTCACCACCGCTTGGGGTGGGACAGGGTAAGGAGCAGTACTTC.

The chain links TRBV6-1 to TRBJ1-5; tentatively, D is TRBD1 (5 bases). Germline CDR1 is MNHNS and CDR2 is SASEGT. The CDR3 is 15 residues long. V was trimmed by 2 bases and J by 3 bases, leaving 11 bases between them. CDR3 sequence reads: CASSEPGLINQPQHF. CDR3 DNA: TGTGCCAGCAGTGAACCGGGACTTATCAATCAGCCCCAGCATTTT.

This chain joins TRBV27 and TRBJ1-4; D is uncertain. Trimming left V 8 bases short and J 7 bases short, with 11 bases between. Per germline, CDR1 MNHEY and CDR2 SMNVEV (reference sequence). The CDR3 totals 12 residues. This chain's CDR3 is CASGLSGEKLFF. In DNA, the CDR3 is TGTGCCAGCGGCCTGTCGGGTGAAAAACTGTTTTTT.

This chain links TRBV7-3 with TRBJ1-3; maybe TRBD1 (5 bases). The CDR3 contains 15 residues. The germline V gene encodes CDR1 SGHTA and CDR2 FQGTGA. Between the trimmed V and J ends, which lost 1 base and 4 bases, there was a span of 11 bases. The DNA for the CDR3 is TGTGCCAGCAGCTTAAATCGGGGGATCGGAAACACCATATATTTT. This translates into CASSLNRGIGNTIYF.

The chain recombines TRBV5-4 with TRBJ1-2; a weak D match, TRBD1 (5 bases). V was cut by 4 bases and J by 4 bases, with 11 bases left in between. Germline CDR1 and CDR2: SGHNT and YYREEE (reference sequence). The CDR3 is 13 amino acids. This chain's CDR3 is CASSIQGAYGYTF. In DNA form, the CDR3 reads TGTGCCAGCAGCATTCAGGGCGCCTATGGCTACACCTTC.

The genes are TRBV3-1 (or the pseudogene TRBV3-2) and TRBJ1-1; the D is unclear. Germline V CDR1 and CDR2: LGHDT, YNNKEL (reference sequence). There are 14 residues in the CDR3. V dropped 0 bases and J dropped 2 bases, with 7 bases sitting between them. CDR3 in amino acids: CASSQDLVNTEAFF. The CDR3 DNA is TGTGCCAGCAGCCAAGATTTAGTAAACACTGAAGCTTTCTTT.

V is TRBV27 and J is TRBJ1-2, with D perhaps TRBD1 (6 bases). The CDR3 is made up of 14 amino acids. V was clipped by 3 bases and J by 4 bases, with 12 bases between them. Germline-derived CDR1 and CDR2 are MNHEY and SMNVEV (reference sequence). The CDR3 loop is CASSFTGLPYGYTF. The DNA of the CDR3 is TGTGCCAGCAGTTTCACAGGGTTGCCCTATGGCTACACCTTC.

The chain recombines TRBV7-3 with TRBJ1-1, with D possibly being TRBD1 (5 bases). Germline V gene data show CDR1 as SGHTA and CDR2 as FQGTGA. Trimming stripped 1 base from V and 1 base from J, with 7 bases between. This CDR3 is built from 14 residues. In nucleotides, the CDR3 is TGTGCCAGCAGCTTAAACGGGGGGAACACTGAAGCTTTCTTT. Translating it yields CASSLNGGNTEAFF.

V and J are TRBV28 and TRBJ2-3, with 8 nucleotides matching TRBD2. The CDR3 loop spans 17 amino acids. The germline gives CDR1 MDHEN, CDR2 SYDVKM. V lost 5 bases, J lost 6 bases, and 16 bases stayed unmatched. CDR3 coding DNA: TGTGCCAGCAGTGGATCCGAGGGACTAGGGTCCTTTGATACGCAGTATTTT. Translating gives CASSGSEGLGSFDTQYF. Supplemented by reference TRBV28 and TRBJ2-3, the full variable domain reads DVKVTQSSRYLVKRTGEKVFLECVQDMDHENMFWYRQDPGLGLRLIYFSYDVKMKEKGDIPEGYSVSREKKERFSLILESASTNQTSMYLCASSGSEGLGSFDTQYFGPGTRLTVL.